The 30 T cell receptor beta chains presented below share a single source sample, sequenced in a study of CD8+ T cells in alopecia areata. Following extraction, RNA underwent reverse transcription to cDNA, which served as the sequencing template. Assay used: immunoSEQ multiplex PCR; TCRdb lists only in-frame clones, some missing. The repertoire holds about 100,000 clones, with around 59% as singletons. The sequenced sample consisted of CD8+ T cells sorted from blood. These TCRs come from a human donor in good health.

The chain recombines TRBV29-1 with TRBJ1-1, with D uncertain. V was shortened by 1 base and J by 6 bases, with 15 bases between the two germline ends. The germline CDR1 and CDR2 sequences are SQVTM and ANQGSEA. The CDR3 is 14 residues long. As DNA, the CDR3 is TGCAGCGTTGAAGTGCGGACCGAGGCAGCTGAAGCTTTCTTT. Residues: CSVEVRTEAAEAFF.

The chain couples TRBV29-1 to TRBJ1-4; no clear D. Germline loops: CDR1 SQVTM, CDR2 ANQGSEA. The CDR3 sequence is 13 residues long. Trimming removed 6 bases from V and 0 bases from J, with 8 bases in between. This CDR3 reads CSVSDPTNEKLFF. CDR3 nucleotides: TGCAGCGTCTCGGACCCAACTAATGAAAAACTGTTTTTT.

The genes are TRBV20-1 and TRBJ1-1, with TRBD1 as a possible D gene (5 bases). Germline CDR1 DFQATT, CDR2 SNEGSKA (reference sequence). The CDR3 is made up of 11 amino acids. V shed 6 bases and J shed 7 bases, with 12 bases lying between them. CDR3 loop: CSARMGVEAFF. The CDR3 DNA reads TGCAGTGCCCGGATGGGGGTTGAAGCTTTCTTT.

This clone came up once. V is TRBV27 and J is TRBJ1-2, with 9 nucleotides matching TRBD1. V was clipped by 6 bases and J by 4 bases; unmatched bases: 9. CDR1 and CDR2 from the germline V gene are MNHEY and SMNVEV (reference sequence). CDR3 length equals 15 residues. The CDR3 spells CASSAGQGFTYGYTF. DNA for the CDR3: TGTGCCAGCAGCGCCGGACAGGGGTTTACCTATGGCTACACCTTC.

The rearrangement links TRBV4-3 to TRBJ1-4, with a possible D match to TRBD1 (6 bases). CDR3 length: 14 residues. Trimming took off 2 bases at V and 7 bases at J, with 11 bases between the two ends. Germline values: CDR1 LGHNA, CDR2 YSLEER. CDR3 nucleotides: TGCGCCAGCAGCCAAACAGGGACGGGTGAAAAACTGTTTTTT. Its protein is CASSQTGTGEKLFF.

The chain carries TRBV27 and TRBJ2-7; 8 bases align to TRBD1. This CDR3 region has 14 residues. Per the germline V gene, CDR1 is MNHEY and CDR2 is SMNVEV (reference sequence). The trim removed 5 bases at V and 5 bases at J, leaving 8 bases unmatched. The CDR3 bases are TGTGCCAGCAGTGGACAGGGTCGTCCCCACGAGCAGTACTTC. Its protein is CASSGQGRPHEQYF.

The chain couples TRBV7-9 to TRBJ2-7; TRBD1 matches 7 bases. The germline CDR1 and CDR2 sequences are SEHNR and FQNEAQ (reference sequence). The CDR3 is 18 amino acids. With V trimmed by 5 bases and J by 3 bases, 19 bases remained unmatched. CDR3 sequence reads: CASSHLSPGQRIFYEQYF. For the CDR3, the DNA is TGTGCCAGCAGCCACTTATCGCCGGGACAGAGGATTTTCTACGAGCAGTACTTC.

V is TRBV2 and J is TRBJ1-5; 7 bases map to TRBD1. Per germline, CDR1 SNHLY and CDR2 FYNNEI. With V trimmed by 6 bases and J by 5 bases, 7 bases remained unmatched. The CDR3 totals 14 residues. The CDR3: CASRMGTAYQPQHF. CDR3 DNA: TGTGCCAGCAGGATGGGGACAGCGTATCAGCCCCAGCATTTT.

The genes are TRBV6-1 and TRBJ2-7, with D perhaps being TRBD1 or TRBD2 (5 bases each). Deletions cut 3 bases from V and 9 bases from J, with 21 bases between. The germline V gene encodes CDR1 MNHNS and CDR2 SASEGT. CDR3 length equals 15 residues. CDR3 sequence: CASSDGDGGPVGQYF. The CDR3 bases are TGTGCCAGCAGTGACGGGGACGGAGGCCCAGTTGGGCAGTACTTC.

The chain joins TRBV4-1 to TRBJ2-3; D gene ambiguous. The CDR3 extends over 16 amino acids. V shed 3 bases and J shed 0 bases, with 13 bases lying between them. Germline assignment: CDR1 MGHRA and CDR2 YSYEKL. CDR3 sequence (DNA): TGCGCCAGCAGCCATACGCGACACCCCAGCACAGATACGCAGTATTTT. Translation: CASSHTRHPSTDTQYF.

This chain links TRBV6-5 with TRBJ1-2; D gene unclear. Trimming removed 0 bases from V and 10 bases from J, with 12 bases in between. The CDR3 contains 13 residues. The germline gives CDR1 MNHEY, CDR2 SVGAGI. The CDR3 reads CASSYSSRENYTF. The CDR3 DNA sequence: TGTGCCAGCAGTTACTCGAGTAGGGAGAACTACACCTTC.

The rearrangement links TRBV28 to TRBJ1-5, with no clear D. V lost 6 bases and J 6 bases, leaving 15 bases between the germline ends. The germline CDR1 and CDR2 sequences are MDHEN and SYDVKM. The length of the CDR3 is 14 residues. This CDR3 is CASRDQSTGQPQHF. The CDR3 DNA is TGTGCCAGCAGGGATCAAAGCACCGGTCAGCCCCAGCATTTT.

This clone was seen a handful of times. The chain carries TRBV6-5 and TRBJ2-3; 9 positions agree with TRBD2. After removal of 0 bases from V and 5 bases from J, the junction contained 6 bases not matched to a gene. There are 16 residues in the CDR3. CDR1 and CDR2 (germline): MNHEY, SVGAGI. The CDR3 sequence is CASSYSGGGAGDTQYF. DNA for the CDR3: TGTGCCAGCAGTTACTCCGGCGGGGGGGCCGGAGATACGCAGTATTTT.

V is TRBV11-2 and J is TRBJ1-4; TRBD1 aligns across 8 bases. V dropped 5 bases and J dropped 0; count of bases not matched to a gene: 8. Germline V lookup: CDR1 SGHAT, CDR2 FQNNGV. The length of the CDR3 is 17 residues. The CDR3 nucleotides are TGTGCCAGCAGCCCGGGGACAGGTGGTACAACTAATGAAAAACTGTTTTTT. Protein product: CASSPGTGGTTNEKLFF.

There are a few counts of this clone. The rearrangement joins TRBV5-6 to TRBJ2-3; 7 nucleotides match TRBD2. Trimming cost V 2 bases and J 2 bases; bases outside gene matches: 5. Germline assignment: CDR1 SGHDT and CDR2 YYEEEE. CDR3 length equals 15 residues. The CDR3 DNA follows: TGTGCCAGCAGCTTCGGGACTACCGACACAGATACGCAGTATTTT. It encodes CASSFGTTDTDTQYF.

The rearrangement links TRBV7-9 to TRBJ2-7; 8 bases line up with TRBD1. V was clipped by 4 bases and J by 3 bases; unmatched bases: 5. CDR1 and CDR2 from the germline V gene are SEHNR and FQNEAQ (reference sequence). The CDR3 loop spans 14 amino acids. Written as DNA, the CDR3 is TGTGCCAGCAGCTCCAGACAGGGGAACTACGAGCAGTACTTC. Encoded protein: CASSSRQGNYEQYF.

The chain is built from TRBV5-1 and TRBJ1-4, with D perhaps TRBD1 (5 bases). The V and J ends lost 3 bases and 0 bases respectively, with 12 bases between them. CDR1 is SGHRS, CDR2 YFSETQ, per germline. This CDR3 has 16 residues. The CDR3 nucleotides are TGCGCCAGCAGCTGGACCCAGGGAACAACTAATGAAAAACTGTTTTTT. As protein: CASSWTQGTTNEKLFF.

V and J are TRBV9 and TRBJ1-2; D is unresolved. The V end lost 0 bases, the J end lost 4 bases, and 4 bases lay between the germline ends. The germline gives CDR1 SGDLS, CDR2 YYNGEE. CDR3 length: 12 amino acids. Here the CDR3 reads CASSVGGYGYTF. CDR3 coding DNA: TGTGCCAGCAGCGTAGGGGGCTATGGCTACACCTTC.

The CDR3 spells CASSSPRGLGTDTQYF. The DNA of the CDR3 is TGTGCCAGCAGCAGCCCGAGGGGATTGGGCACAGATACGCAGTATTTT. V gene TRBV7-9 combines with J gene TRBJ2-3; D may correspond to TRBD1 or TRBD2 (5 bases each). In germline, CDR1 is SEHNR, CDR2 FQNEAQ (reference sequence). Trimming took off 5 bases at V and 1 base at J, with 16 bases between the two ends. There are 16 residues in the CDR3.

J is TRBJ2-7 and V is TRBV5-4; 9 bases agree with TRBD2. The CDR3 totals 16 residues. The trim removed 2 bases at V and 5 bases at J, leaving 11 bases unmatched. The germline V gene encodes CDR1 SGHNT and CDR2 YYREEE (reference sequence). CDR3 region: CASSFKTLAGRDEQYF. DNA of the CDR3: TGTGCCAGCAGCTTTAAGACCCTAGCGGGGCGGGACGAGCAGTACTTC.

In its sample, this clone was seen a few times. The chain recombines TRBV27 with TRBJ1-5; no reliable D call. There are 14 residues in the CDR3. V lost 4 bases and J 0 bases, leaving 7 bases between the germline ends. CDR1 is MNHEY, CDR2 SMNVEV, per germline (reference sequence). The CDR3 region is CASSWTYSNQPQHF. The CDR3 region has the DNA TGTGCCAGCAGTTGGACCTATAGCAATCAGCCCCAGCATTTT.

J is TRBJ2-3 and V is TRBV10-2; 8 positions agree with TRBD1. The CDR3 runs 15 residues. The junction had 9 bases not matched to a gene; V was cut back by 7 bases and J by 3 bases. Germline CDR1 is WSHSY and CDR2 is SAAADI. The DNA for the CDR3 is TGCGCCAGCAACCAACAGGGGGTTTGGACAGATACGCAGTATTTT. This translates into CASNQQGVWTDTQYF.

This clone occurred a few times. This rearrangement joins TRBV9 to TRBJ2-6; D is uncertain. V was pared by 3 bases and J by 0 bases, with 10 bases between. The germline V gene has CDR1 SGDLS and CDR2 YYNGEE. The CDR3 runs 16 residues. The CDR3 DNA is TGTGCCAGCAGCGCGGACGGCCCCTCTGGGGCCAACGTCCTGACTTTC. It specifies CASSADGPSGANVLTF.

The CDR3 here is CASSPLGASYNEQFF. The CDR3 DNA reads TGTGCCAGCAGCCCCCTCGGGGCCTCCTACAATGAGCAGTTCTTC. The chain carries TRBV7-9 and TRBJ2-1, with D perhaps assigned TRBD1 or TRBD2 (5 bases each). The CDR3 totals 15 residues. V lost 5 bases and J 0 bases, leaving 11 bases between the germline ends. Per germline, CDR1 SEHNR and CDR2 FQNEAQ (reference sequence).

The chain has TRBV30 and TRBJ2-3; possible D gene TRBD1, 6 bases. Trimming took off 3 bases at V and 0 bases at J, with 10 bases between the two ends. The length of the CDR3 is 14 residues. In germline, CDR1 is GTSNPN, CDR2 SVGIG (reference sequence). The CDR3 coding sequence is TGTGCCTGGAGCCGGACAGTGAGCACAGATACGCAGTATTTT. Protein: CAWSRTVSTDTQYF.

This clone has a handful of counts. This chain links TRBV27 with TRBJ2-5; the D is unclear. There are 13 residues in the CDR3. The germline V gene has CDR1 MNHEY and CDR2 SMNVEV (reference sequence). The V and J ends lost 7 bases and 4 bases respectively, with 13 bases between them. CDR3 in amino acids: CASKHGVAETQYF. CDR3 nucleotides: TGTGCCAGCAAACATGGGGTTGCAGAGACCCAGTACTTC.

The V and J genes are TRBV29-1 and TRBJ1-2, with 8 positions matching TRBD1. This CDR3 is 14 amino acids long. Germline V lookup: CDR1 SQVTM, CDR2 ANQGSEA. Trimming at V came to 4 bases and at J to 4 bases, leaving 8 bases not matched to a gene. CDR3 DNA: TGCAGCGTTGTAGGACAGGGCCCCAGCTATGGCTACACCTTC. This sequence encodes CSVVGQGPSYGYTF.

Concerning this clone itself: One end of the junction is discordant with germline, which a read error may explain. V is TRBV11-2 and J is TRBJ2-3; 10 bases match TRBD1. The CDR3 contains 11 residues. Germline lookup yields CDR1 SGHAT and CDR2 FQNNGV. CDR3 DNA: TGTGCCAGCAGTTCGACAGGGGGCGTGAATTTT. Translating it yields CASSSTGGVNF.

V gene TRBV27 combines with J gene TRBJ2-6; D remains unclear. Per germline, CDR1 MNHEY and CDR2 SMNVEV (reference sequence). The CDR3 sequence is 18 residues long. Trimming took 5 bases from V and 0 from J, leaving 17 bases between them. The CDR3 loop is CASSPLARTFSGANVLTF. CDR3 bases: TGTGCCAGCAGTCCCCTTGCACGCACATTCTCTGGGGCCAACGTCCTGACTTTC.

This chain joins TRBV13 and TRBJ1-2; D not resolved. Deletions cut 7 bases from V and 8 bases from J, with 11 bases between. The CDR3 covers 11 residues. The germline CDR1 and CDR2 sequences are PRHDT and FYEKMQ (reference sequence). This CDR3 is CASTLDGGYTF. DNA of the CDR3: TGTGCCAGCACCCTAGATGGCGGCTACACCTTC.